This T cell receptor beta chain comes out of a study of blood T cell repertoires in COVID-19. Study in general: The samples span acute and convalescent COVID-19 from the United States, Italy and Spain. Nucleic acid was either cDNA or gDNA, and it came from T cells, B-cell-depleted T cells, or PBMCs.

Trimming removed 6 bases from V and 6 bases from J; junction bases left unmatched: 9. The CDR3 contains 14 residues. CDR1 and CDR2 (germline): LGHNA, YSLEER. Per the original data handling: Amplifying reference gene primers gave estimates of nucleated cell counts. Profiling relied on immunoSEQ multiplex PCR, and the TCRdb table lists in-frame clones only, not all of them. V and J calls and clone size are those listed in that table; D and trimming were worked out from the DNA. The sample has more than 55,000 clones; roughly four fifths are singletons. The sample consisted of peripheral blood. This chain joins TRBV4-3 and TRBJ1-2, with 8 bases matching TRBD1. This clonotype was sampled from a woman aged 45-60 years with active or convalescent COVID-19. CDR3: CASSPQTGDHGYTF. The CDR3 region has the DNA TGCGCCAGCAGTCCCCAGACAGGGGATCATGGCTACACCTTC.